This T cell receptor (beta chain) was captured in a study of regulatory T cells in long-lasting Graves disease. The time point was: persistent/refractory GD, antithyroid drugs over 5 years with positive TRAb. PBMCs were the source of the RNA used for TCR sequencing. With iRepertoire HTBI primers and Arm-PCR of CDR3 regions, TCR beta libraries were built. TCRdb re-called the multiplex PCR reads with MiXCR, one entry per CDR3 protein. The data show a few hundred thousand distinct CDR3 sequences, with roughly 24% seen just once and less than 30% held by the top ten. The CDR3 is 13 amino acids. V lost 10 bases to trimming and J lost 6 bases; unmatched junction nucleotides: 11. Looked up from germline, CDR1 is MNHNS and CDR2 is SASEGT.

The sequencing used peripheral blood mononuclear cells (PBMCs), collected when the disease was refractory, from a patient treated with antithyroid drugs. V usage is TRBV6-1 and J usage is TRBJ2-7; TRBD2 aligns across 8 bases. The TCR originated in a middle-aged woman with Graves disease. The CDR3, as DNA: TGTGCCACCCGAAGCGGGGGAACGTTCGAGCAGTACTTC. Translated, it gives CATRSGGTFEQYF.